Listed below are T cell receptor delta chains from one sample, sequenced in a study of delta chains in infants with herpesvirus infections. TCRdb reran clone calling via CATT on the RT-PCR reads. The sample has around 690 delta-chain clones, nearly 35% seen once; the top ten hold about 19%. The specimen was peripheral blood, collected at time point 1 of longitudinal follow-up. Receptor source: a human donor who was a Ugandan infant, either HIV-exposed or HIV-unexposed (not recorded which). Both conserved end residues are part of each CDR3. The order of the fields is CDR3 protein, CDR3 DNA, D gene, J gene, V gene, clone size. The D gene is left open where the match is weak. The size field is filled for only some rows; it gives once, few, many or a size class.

CACDKGDTADKLIF	TGTGCCTGTGACAAGGGGGATACAGCCGATAAACTCATCTTT	TRDD3	TRDJ1	TRDV2	large
CACDTVLGDTTWDTRQMFF	TGTGCCTGTGACACCGTACTGGGGGATACAACCTGGGACACCCGACAGATGTTTTTC	TRDD3	TRDJ3	TRDV2	large
CACDTVLGDLTAQLFF	TGTGCCTGTGACACCGTACTGGGGGATTTGACAGCACAACTCTTCTTT	TRDD3	TRDJ2	TRDV2	large
CALGDLLRGGYPYTDKLIF	TGTGCTCTTGGGGACCTCCTACGTGGGGGATACCCGTACACCGATAAACTCATCTTT	TRDD3	TRDJ1	TRDV1	large
CALGDRLLPPYVLGGTAKTYTDKLIF	TGTGCTCTTGGGGATCGCCTCCTTCCCCCTTACGTACTGGGGGGTACGGCTAAAACGTACACCGATAAACTCATCTTT	TRDD3	TRDJ1	TRDV1	large
CACDTVLGDAWDTRQMFF	TGTGCCTGTGACACCGTACTGGGGGACGCCTGGGACACCCGACAGATGTTTTTC	TRDD3	TRDJ3	TRDV2	medium-sized
CALGKRSPGAPDKLIF	TGTGCTCTTGGGAAAAGGAGTCCGGGGGCTCCCGATAAACTCATCTTT	-	TRDJ1	TRDV1	-
CACDTLGDTLTAQLFF	TGTGCCTGTGACACACTGGGGGATACTTTGACAGCACAACTCTTCTTT	TRDD3	TRDJ2	TRDV2	large
CACDTPSSWDTRQMFF	TGTGCCTGTGACACTCCAAGCTCCTGGGACACCCGACAGATGTTTTTC	-	TRDJ3	TRDV2	large
CALGERGVDWGIRYTDKLIF	TGTGCTCTTGGGGAAAGGGGGGTAGACTGGGGGATACGTTACACCGATAAACTCATCTTT	TRDD3	TRDJ1	TRDV1	-
CALGGPLPTGVLGDTPRRTDKLIF	TGTGCTCTTGGGGGACCCCTTCCTACGGGCGTGCTGGGGGATACGCCTCGGAGAACCGATAAACTCATCTTT	TRDD3	TRDJ1	TRDV1	-
CALGELRDMEAFLQAEGLCTDKLIF	TGTGCTCTTGGGGAACTGAGAGACATGGAGGCCTTCCTACAGGCGGAGGGACTTTGCACCGATAAACTCATCTTT	TRDD2	TRDJ1	TRDV1	-
CACDMVSTDKLIF	TGTGCCTGTGACATGGTTTCAACCGATAAACTCATCTTT	-	TRDJ1	TRDV2	large
CALGYQGAFFSTGGRREDKLIF	TGTGCTCTTGGGTATCAAGGAGCCTTTTTCAGTACTGGGGGACGGCGCGAGGATAAACTCATCTTT	TRDD3	TRDJ1	TRDV1	medium-sized
CACDVLGDWTWDTRQMFF	TGTGCCTGTGACGTACTGGGGGATTGGACCTGGGACACCCGACAGATGTTTTTC	TRDD3	TRDJ3	TRDV2	large
CALGEIYVFTGGYVPRIDKLIF	TGTGCTCTTGGGGAAATCTATGTTTTTACTGGGGGATACGTGCCCCGCATCGATAAACTCATCTTT	TRDD3	TRDJ1	TRDV1	medium-sized
CALGELPFSGLEYTDKLIF	TGTGCTCTTGGGGAACTACCCTTCTCCGGACTGGAGTACACCGATAAACTCATCTTT	-	TRDJ1	TRDV1	large
CACDLLGGSSWDTRQMFF	TGTGCCTGTGACCTACTGGGGGGCAGCTCCTGGGACACCCGACAGATGTTTTTC	TRDD3	TRDJ3	TRDV2	medium-sized
CACDSLLGDSLSWDTRQMFF	TGTGCCTGTGACTCACTACTGGGGGATTCACTCTCCTGGGACACCCGACAGATGTTTTTC	TRDD3	TRDJ3	TRDV2	medium-sized
CACDTVGEMGYTDKLIF	TGTGCCTGTGACACCGTGGGGGAAATGGGGTACACCGATAAACTCATCTTT	TRDD3	TRDJ1	TRDV2	large
CACDTGGPFSWDTRQMFF	TGTGCCTGTGACACTGGGGGACCCTTCTCCTGGGACACCCGACAGATGTTTTTC	TRDD3	TRDJ3	TRDV2	-
CALGELPPYWGRYTDKLIF	TGTGCTCTTGGGGAACTCCCACCGTACTGGGGCAGGTACACCGATAAACTCATCTTT	TRDD3	TRDJ1	TRDV1	large
CACDRVGDIASSWDTRQMFF	TGTGCCTGTGACAGGGTGGGGGATATCGCCAGCTCCTGGGACACCCGACAGATGTTTTTC	TRDD3	TRDJ3	TRDV2	medium-sized
CALGDHTGYTDKLIF	TGTGCTCTTGGGGATCATACAGGGTACACCGATAAACTCATCTTT	-	TRDJ1	TRDV1	large
CACSYARGYLTAQLFF	TGTGCCTGCTCCTACGCCAGGGGATATTTGACAGCACAACTCTTCTTT	-	TRDJ2	TRDV3	large
CALGVLRGTLGDTRGALYTDKLIF	TGTGCTCTTGGGGTTCTACGTGGAACACTGGGGGATACGCGGGGTGCCTTGTACACCGATAAACTCATCTTT	TRDD3	TRDJ1	TRDV1	large
CALGKFLLRLGVLDTDKLIF	TGTGCTCTTGGGAAGTTCCTACTCCGACTGGGGGTCCTAGACACCGATAAACTCATCTTT	-	TRDJ1	TRDV1	few
CALGENSAWGIYKLIF	TGTGCTCTTGGGGAAAACTCAGCTTGGGGGATATATAAACTCATCTTT	TRDD3	TRDJ1	TRDV1	medium-sized
CALGETSYPGTGGHYKLYTDKLIF	TGTGCTCTTGGGGAAACTTCCTACCCAGGTACTGGGGGACACTACAAGTTGTACACCGATAAACTCATCTTT	-	TRDJ1	TRDV1	-
CACDTVLGGRSWDTRQMFF	TGTGCCTGTGACACCGTACTGGGGGGCCGCTCCTGGGACACCCGACAGATGTTTTTC	TRDD3	TRDJ3	TRDV2	large
CALGELPPGDSWDTRQMFF	TGTGCTCTTGGGGAACTCCCCCCGGGGGACTCCTGGGACACCCGACAGATGTTTTTC	-	TRDJ3	TRDV1	medium-sized